This T cell receptor (beta chain) derives from a study of blood T cell dynamics during melanoma immunotherapy. Study context: Standard first-line treatment here was pembrolizumab or nivolumab plus ipilimumab in metastatic melanoma. Findings and caveats of the study: PBMC repertoires of eventual disease-control patients split at W3 into clonality or diversity gains.

The sample's time point: week 3, after first cycle of checkpoint inhibitor. Patients had no prior systemic cancer treatment, immunosuppressants or other active cancers. About this clone: Its specificity is unknown.

Sequencing was performed with immunoSEQ multiplex PCR; in TCRdb, only in-frame clones are kept and a portion is missing. Of roughly 30,000 clones in the sample, approximately 88% were seen once. The CDR3 spans 13 residues. The germline V gene has CDR1 SGHVS and CDR2 FNYEAQ. The V end lost 1 base, the J end lost 2 bases, and 4 bases lay between the germline ends. The clonotype originates from a human donor with melanoma. The sample consisted of blood, taken from a patient treated with checkpoint blockade. This chain connects TRBV7-6 to TRBJ2-3; D not resolved. CDR3 protein: CASSLGFTDTQYF. DNA of the CDR3: TGTGCCAGCAGCTTAGGGTTCACAGATACGCAGTATTTT.